One and the same sample provided the 5 T cell receptor beta chains below, sequenced in a study of OX40 agonist ivuxolimab in advanced cancers. TCRdb keeps only in-frame clones here, not all; method: immunoSEQ multiplex PCR. The sample has 82,000 or so clones, roughly 92% seen once. The sequencing used CD4+ or CD8+ T cells sorted from blood, collected in a trial of the OX40 agonist ivuxolimab. These TCRs come from an adult with an advanced solid tumor such as melanoma, head and neck, liver or kidney cancer.

This chain joins TRBV7-9 and TRBJ1-4, with a tentative D call TRBD1 (5 bases). CDR3 length equals 12 residues. Germline CDR1 SEHNR, CDR2 FQNEAQ (reference sequence). V lost 5 bases, J lost 8 bases, and 9 bases lay in between. CDR3 in DNA: TGTGCCAGCAGCCCTAGACAGGAAAAACTGTTTTTT. This translates into CASSPRQEKLFF.

This chain joins TRBV12-5 and TRBJ1-6; maybe TRBD1 (6 bases). The germline CDR1 and CDR2 sequences are LGHNT and FRNRAP. The CDR3 runs 18 residues. Between the trimmed V and J ends, which lost 5 bases and 0 bases, there was a span of 17 bases. The CDR3 loop is CASGLIRQESSYNSPLHF. The CDR3 DNA reads as TGTGCTAGTGGTCTTATTAGACAGGAGAGCTCCTATAATTCACCCCTCCACTTT.

The chain combines TRBV18 with TRBJ2-7, with D possibly TRBD1 on 6 matching bases. The CDR3 is 13 amino acids. In germline, CDR1 is KGHSH, CDR2 LQKENI. Trimming stripped 4 bases from V and 4 bases from J, with 11 bases between. The CDR3: CASSLDQGYEQYF. The CDR3 nucleotides read TGTGCCAGCTCACTCGACCAGGGGTACGAGCAGTACTTC.

This clone was picked up one time. The CDR3 sequence: CASSITGTGVYNEQFF. DNA for the CDR3: TGTGCCAGCAGTATCACCGGGACAGGGGTCTACAATGAGCAGTTCTTC. The genes are TRBV27 and TRBJ2-1, with TRBD1 matching over 10 bases. CDR3 length equals 16 residues. Losses at the gene ends were 5 bases for V and 3 bases for J; bases not matched to a gene: 7. Per the germline V gene, CDR1 is MNHEY and CDR2 is SMNVEV (reference sequence).

CDR3 sequence (DNA): TGTGCCAGCAGCGTAGGTAGCGAGCCCTACGAGCAGTACTTC. Amino acids: CASSVGSEPYEQYF. This sequence joins TRBV9 and TRBJ2-7, with D maybe TRBD2 (5 bases). V lost 0 bases and J lost 2, with 9 bases in between. The CDR3 is 14 residues long. In germline, CDR1 is SGDLS, CDR2 YYNGEE.